These 30 T cell receptor beta chains came from one sample sequenced in a study of blood T cell repertoires in COVID-19. The method was immunoSEQ multiplex PCR; TCRdb's version includes in-frame clones alone and lacks a portion of them. The repertoire has just over 150,000 clones, around 82% of them found once; the top ten carry approximately 6.8%. Sequenced sample: peripheral blood. All receptors derive from a woman aged 40 to 55 with COVID-19, enrolled during active disease.

The CDR3 sequence: CASSQFSETQYF. Written as DNA, the CDR3 is TGTGCCAGCAGCCAATTCTCGGAGACCCAGTACTTC. The chain uses TRBV3-1 (or the pseudogene TRBV3-2) and TRBJ2-5; D unresolved. Germline V gene sequence: CDR1 LGHDT, CDR2 YNNKEL (reference sequence). V gave up 2 bases and J gave up 5 bases, with 6 bases separating them. This CDR3 has 12 amino acids.

The V and J genes are TRBV7-9 and TRBJ2-3; D is uncertain. With 6 bases removed from V and 4 bases from J, the gap between germline ends came to 5 bases. CDR1 is SEHNR, CDR2 FQNEAQ, per germline (reference sequence). There are 11 residues in the CDR3. The DNA for the CDR3 is TGTGCCAGCAGTCGGGCAGATACGCAGTATTTT. Translating it yields CASSRADTQYF.

The gene calls are TRBV5-1 and TRBJ1-1, with 8 bases fitting TRBD1. Trimming took 0 bases from V and 4 from J; bases not matched to a gene: 2. CDR3 length: 14 amino acids. CDR1 is SGHRS, CDR2 YFSETQ, per germline. CDR3 residues: CASSLDRGSTEAFF. CDR3 sequence (DNA): TGCGCCAGCAGCTTGGACAGGGGGAGCACTGAAGCTTTCTTT.

The V gene is TRBV11-2, the J gene TRBJ1-1, with D maybe TRBD1 (6 bases). The CDR3 sequence is 15 residues long. CDR1 and CDR2 (germline): SGHAT, FQNNGV. Trimming removed 5 bases from V and 2 bases from J, with 15 bases in between. The CDR3 DNA reads as TGTGCCAGCAGCAAAAACAGGGCTATTAACACTGAAGCTTTCTTT. Encoded protein: CASSKNRAINTEAFF.

The V gene is TRBV28, the J gene TRBJ1-2, with TRBD1 matching over 7 bases. Germline V gene sequence: CDR1 MDHEN, CDR2 SYDVKM. Germline trimming cut 6 bases from V and 7 bases from J; bases unmatched to any gene: 8. The CDR3 is made up of 13 amino acids. CDR3 in amino acids: CASRLTGVGGYTF. The CDR3 region has the DNA TGTGCCAGCAGACTTACAGGGGTGGGTGGCTACACCTTC.

The chain joins TRBV9 to TRBJ2-5, with 13 bases fitting TRBD2. Germline-derived CDR1 and CDR2 are SGDLS and YYNGEE. The CDR3 covers 18 residues. V trimming: 0 bases; J trimming: 2 bases; junction bases outside the gene matches: 7. The CDR3, as DNA: TGTGCCAGCAGCGTAGGTTTCGGACTAGCGGGAGCACAAGAGACCCAGTACTTC. It yields the protein CASSVGFGLAGAQETQYF.

This chain connects TRBV4-1 to TRBJ2-1, with 10 bases that match TRBD2. Germline values: CDR1 MGHRA, CDR2 YSYEKL. With 0 bases clipped from V and 3 bases from J, the junction kept 5 bases outside the gene matches. The CDR3 runs 17 residues. The CDR3 DNA reads as TGCGCCAGCAGCCAAGATCGTGCTAGCGGGAGCTACAATGAGCAGTTCTTC. Protein product: CASSQDRASGSYNEQFF.

The chain has TRBV2 and TRBJ2-4; perhaps TRBD1 as D (6 bases). Germline assignment: CDR1 SNHLY and CDR2 FYNNEI. The CDR3 runs to 15 residues. Trimming took 4 bases from V and 1 from J, leaving 11 bases between them. The CDR3 here is CASSAGVMAKNIQYF. The DNA for the CDR3 is TGTGCCAGCAGTGCAGGGGTTATGGCCAAAAACATTCAGTACTTC.

The rearrangement uses TRBV4-2 and TRBJ2-7; TRBD2 matches 7 bases. CDR1 is LGHNA, CDR2 YNFKEQ, per germline. The CDR3 is 15 amino acids. Germline trimming cut 2 bases from V and 0 bases from J; bases unmatched to any gene: 4. DNA of the CDR3: TGTGCCAGCAGCCAACTAGCGGAGAGCTCCTACGAGCAGTACTTC. Amino acids: CASSQLAESSYEQYF.

V and J are TRBV2 and TRBJ1-1, with D maybe TRBD1 (6 bases). V was cut by 3 bases and J by 3 bases, with 11 bases left in between. CDR1 SNHLY and CDR2 FYNNEI come from the germline V gene. This CDR3 comprises 14 residues. The CDR3 nucleotides read TGTGCCAGCAGTGATAGGACAGCTTACACTGAAGCTTTCTTT. Its protein is CASSDRTAYTEAFF.

The chain uses TRBV19 and TRBJ1-5, with 9 positions matching TRBD1. The CDR3 runs 15 residues. V was clipped by 2 bases and J by 4 bases; unmatched bases: 3. Looked up from germline, CDR1 is LNHDA and CDR2 is SQIVND (reference sequence). CDR3 bases: TGTGCCAGTAGTATATTGGGACAGGGTAATCAGCCCCAGCATTTT. Protein sequence: CASSILGQGNQPQHF.

The V gene is TRBV3-1 (or the pseudogene TRBV3-2), the J gene TRBJ2-3, with D maybe TRBD2 (7 bases). CDR1 and CDR2 from the germline V gene are LGHDT and YNNKEL (reference sequence). The CDR3 contains 17 residues. The V gene lost 4 bases and the J gene lost 0 bases, with 17 bases spanning the gap. DNA of the CDR3: TGTGCCAGCAGCCTACCCGGACTAGGGGGAAGCACAGATACGCAGTATTTT. Amino acid sequence: CASSLPGLGGSTDTQYF.

The chain employs TRBV5-1 and TRBJ1-4; weak D call: TRBD1 (6 bases). The CDR3 is made up of 15 amino acids. V was pared by 4 bases and J by 8 bases, with 18 bases between. Germline CDR1 SGHRS, CDR2 YFSETQ. CDR3 sequence reads: CASSLQGGSSEKLFF. The CDR3, as DNA: TGCGCCAGCAGCCTTCAAGGGGGTAGTTCGGAAAAACTGTTTTTT.

The genes are TRBV5-4 and TRBJ2-3; 10 positions agree with TRBD2. CDR1 and CDR2 from the germline V gene are SGHNT and YYREEE (reference sequence). After removal of 6 bases from V and 2 bases from J, the junction contained 9 bases not matched to a gene. CDR3 length: 16 amino acids. In DNA, the CDR3 is TGTGCCAGCAATCTCAAACTAGCGGGAAACACAGATACGCAGTATTTT. Translating it yields CASNLKLAGNTDTQYF.

This chain connects TRBV3-1 (or the pseudogene TRBV3-2) to TRBJ1-1; tentative D call: TRBD1 (5 bases). Trimming took 4 bases from V and 6 from J, leaving 21 bases between them. Per germline, CDR1 LGHDT and CDR2 YNNKEL (reference sequence). There are 16 residues in the CDR3. In nucleotides, the CDR3 is TGTGCCAGCAGCCTCGGCCTCGGTTGGGGCGCGGCTGAAGCTTTCTTT. Protein: CASSLGLGWGAAEAFF.

V usage is TRBV6-2 or TRBV6-3 and J usage is TRBJ2-4, with D unclear. The CDR3 has 13 residues. The V gene lost 6 bases and the J gene lost 4 bases, with 10 bases spanning the gap. Germline V lookup: CDR1 MNHEY, CDR2 SVGEGT. In nucleotides, the CDR3 is TGTGCCAGCAGCCCCGACACGAAAAACATTCAGTACTTC. Its protein is CASSPDTKNIQYF.

This chain uses TRBV18 with TRBJ2-1, with D perhaps TRBD1 (5 bases). Trimming cost V 1 base and J 5 bases, with 12 bases left between them. Germline V lookup: CDR1 KGHSH, CDR2 LQKENI. The CDR3 spans 15 residues. CDR3 region: CASSPQGTGNNEQFF. CDR3 DNA: TGTGCCAGCTCACCACAAGGTACAGGCAACAATGAGCAGTTCTTC.

This clone has only one observation. V is TRBV6-1 and J is TRBJ2-1, with TRBD1 identical over 9 bases. Per germline, CDR1 MNHNS and CDR2 SASEGT. V shed 6 bases and J 5 bases; nucleotides not matched to a gene: 5. This CDR3 has 14 amino acids. CDR3 bases: TGTGCCAGCAGGGACAGGGGTGGAAACAATGAGCAGTTCTTC. This encodes CASRDRGGNNEQFF.

The V call is TRBV19, the J call TRBJ2-7; perhaps TRBD1 as D (5 bases). The CDR3 sequence is 13 residues long. The V gene lost 1 base and the J gene lost 4 bases, with 8 bases spanning the gap. CDR1 and CDR2 (germline): LNHDA, SQIVND (reference sequence). The DNA of the CDR3 is TGTGCCAGTAGTATAGCAGCAGGGTACGAGCAGTACGTC. Protein sequence: CASSIAAGYEQYV.

The chain recombines TRBV7-2 with TRBJ1-2; a possible D gene is TRBD1 (5 bases). Trimming removed 1 base from V and 8 bases from J, with 20 bases in between. This CDR3 comprises 16 residues. Per the germline V gene, CDR1 is SGHTA and CDR2 is FQGNSA. This CDR3 reads CASSLVFPGEGGGYTF. CDR3 bases: TGTGCCAGCAGCTTAGTGTTCCCGGGGGAAGGAGGAGGCTACACCTTC.

This chain links TRBV20-1 with TRBJ2-4; D gene ambiguous. V was shortened by 3 bases and J by 6 bases, with 3 bases between the two germline ends. The CDR3 runs to 10 residues. Germline loops: CDR1 DFQATT, CDR2 SNEGSKA (reference sequence). CDR3 in DNA: TGCAGTGCTAGCTCAAACATTCAGTACTTC. This translates into CSASSNIQYF.

This clone was counted a few times. The rearrangement uses TRBV15 and TRBJ2-2; weak D call: TRBD2 (5 bases). The CDR3 has 14 residues. Per germline, CDR1 LNHNV and CDR2 YYDKDF (reference sequence). Trimming removed 8 bases at V and 0 bases at J, with 10 bases between. The CDR3 nucleotides read TGTGCCACCGCCGGGAAACCGAACACCGGGGAGCTGTTTTTT. It is translated as CATAGKPNTGELFF.

The sample holds one count of this clone. J is TRBJ1-2 and V is TRBV4-1, with TRBD1 matching over 8 bases. The CDR3 extends over 15 amino acids. V was pared by 4 bases and J by 2 bases, with 6 bases of the junction left unmatched. Germline assignment: CDR1 MGHRA and CDR2 YSYEKL. The chain's CDR3 is CASSPYRGGNYGYTF. The CDR3 DNA sequence: TGCGCCAGCAGCCCGTACAGGGGGGGAAACTATGGCTACACCTTC.

In this sample, this clone turned up a few times. The J gene is TRBJ1-1, the V gene TRBV30; TRBD1 might be the D (6 bases). Germline V gene data show CDR1 as GTSNPN and CDR2 as SVGIG (reference sequence). With 3 bases removed from V and 11 bases from J, the gap between germline ends came to 13 bases. CDR3 size: 11 residues. This chain's CDR3 is CAWRGGPRAFF. CDR3 DNA sequence: TGTGCCTGGAGGGGGGGGCCTCGGGCTTTCTTT. The full variable domain, its missing parts supplied by reference TRBV30 and TRBJ1-1, is SQTIHQWPATLVQPVGSPLSLECTVEGTSNPNLYWYRQAAGRGLQLLFYSVGIGQISSEVPQNLSASRPQDRQFILSSKKLLLSDSGFYLCAWRGGPRAFFGQGTRLTVV.

The V gene is TRBV4-1, the J gene TRBJ2-3, with TRBD2 matching 8 bases. V shed 1 base, J shed 3 bases, and the junction held 9 bases outside the gene matches. The CDR3 has 17 residues. CDR1 is MGHRA and CDR2 is YSYEKL in the germline V gene. CDR3 bases: TGCGCCAGCAGCCAAGGGGTACTAGCGGCGGGGACAGATACGCAGTATTTT. It specifies CASSQGVLAAGTDTQYF.

The rearrangement uses TRBV24-1 and TRBJ2-3, with D tentatively TRBD1 (7 bases). The CDR3 covers 16 residues. Trimming removed 7 bases from V and 4 bases from J, with 20 bases in between. Germline V gene lookup returns CDR1 KGHDR and CDR2 SFDVKD. The CDR3 here is CATRTGEAGSSDTQYF. DNA of the CDR3: TGTGCCACCAGAACAGGGGAGGCTGGGTCGTCAGATACGCAGTATTTT.

The CDR3 here is CASSSGLGNNEQFF. The CDR3 DNA reads as TGTGCCAGCAGCTCCGGACTGGGCAACAATGAGCAGTTCTTC. The V gene is TRBV5-4, the J gene TRBJ2-1; a possible D gene is TRBD2 (5 bases). Trimming took off 3 bases at V and 5 bases at J, with 12 bases between the two ends. The CDR3 contains 14 residues. Germline V gene sequence: CDR1 SGHNT, CDR2 YYREEE (reference sequence).

This chain connects TRBV10-3 to TRBJ2-1; D call uncertain. In germline, CDR1 is ENHRY, CDR2 SYGVKD. The CDR3 sequence is 15 residues long. Trimming removed 0 bases at V and 0 bases at J, with 6 bases between. The CDR3 region is CAISESLSSYNEQFF. CDR3 in DNA: TGTGCCATCAGTGAGTCTCTGAGCTCCTACAATGAGCAGTTCTTC.

The V call is TRBV13, the J call TRBJ1-2, with no clear D. Germline CDR1 PRHDT, CDR2 FYEKMQ (reference sequence). The CDR3 extends over 13 amino acids. Trimming cost V 1 base and J 5 bases, with 8 bases left between them. CDR3 DNA: TGTGCCAGCAGCTTAGTTCGGGGATATGGCTACACCTTC. Translating it yields CASSLVRGYGYTF. Full variable domain (rest looked up from reference TRBV13 and TRBJ1-2): AAGVIQSPRHLIKEKRETATLKCYPIPRHDTVYWYQQGPGQDPQFLISFYEKMQSDKGSIPDRFSAQQFSDYHSELNMSSLELGDSALYFCASSLVRGYGYTFGSGTRLTVV.

V gene TRBV2 combines with J gene TRBJ2-7, with D maybe TRBD1 (5 bases). Germline CDR1 is SNHLY and CDR2 is FYNNEI. Trimming removed 3 bases at V and 5 bases at J, with 14 bases between. CDR3 length equals 14 residues. CDR3 in DNA: TGTGCCAGCAGTGACAGGGCCATGTTCGACGAGCAGTACTTC. It encodes CASSDRAMFDEQYF.